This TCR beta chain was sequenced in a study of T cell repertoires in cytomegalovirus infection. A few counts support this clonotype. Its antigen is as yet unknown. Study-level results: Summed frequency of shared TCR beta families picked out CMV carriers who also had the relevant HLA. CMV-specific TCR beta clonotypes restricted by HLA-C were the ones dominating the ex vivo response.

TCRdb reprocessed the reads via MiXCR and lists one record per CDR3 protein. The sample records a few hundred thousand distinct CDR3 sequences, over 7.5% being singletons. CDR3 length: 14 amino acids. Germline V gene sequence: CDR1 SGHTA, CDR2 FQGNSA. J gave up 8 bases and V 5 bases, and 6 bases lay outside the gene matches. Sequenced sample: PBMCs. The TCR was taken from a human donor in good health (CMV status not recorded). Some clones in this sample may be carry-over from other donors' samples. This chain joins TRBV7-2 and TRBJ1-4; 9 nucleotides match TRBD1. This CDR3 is CASSRTGVYEKLFF. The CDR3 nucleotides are TGTGCCAGCAGCCGGACAGGGGTGTACGAAAAACTGTTTTTT.